The 29 T cell receptor beta chains in this list originate from one sample, sequenced in a study of PD-1 blockade in mismatch repair-deficient tumors. Using immunoSEQ multiplex PCR, the repertoire was profiled, and TCRdb retains in-frame clones only, with some absent. The sample has about 68,000 clones, approximately 82% seen once. Sequencing was performed on peripheral blood, taken 2 weeks after starting pembrolizumab. Receptors were obtained from an adult with mismatch repair-deficient cancer.

In its sample, this clone was seen once. V usage is TRBV7-2 and J usage is TRBJ1-4; 9 bases agree with TRBD1. The CDR3 spans 15 residues. Trimming removed 6 bases from V and 7 bases from J; junction bases left unmatched: 9. From germline, CDR1 is SGHTA and CDR2 FQGNSA. The CDR3 nucleotides are TGTGCCAGCAGTATACGGGGGGACAGGGCTGAAAAACTGTTTTTT. Amino acids: CASSIRGDRAEKLFF.

The genes are TRBV7-9 and TRBJ2-5; 12 bases are a match to TRBD2. The CDR3 sequence is 16 residues long. Germline loops: CDR1 SEHNR, CDR2 FQNEAQ (reference sequence). V lost 5 bases and J lost 5; bases outside the gene matches: 9. CDR3 bases: TGTGCCAGCAGCCGTAGACTAGCGGGAGAAGGTGAGACCCAGTACTTC. Translating it yields CASSRRLAGEGETQYF.

The genes are TRBV7-2 and TRBJ2-5; TRBD2 matches at 15 bases. Germline CDR1 and CDR2: SGHTA and FQGNSA. The CDR3 totals 16 residues. V shed 5 bases and J 4 bases; nucleotides not matched to a gene: 5. DNA for the CDR3: TGTGCCAGCAGCCGTCAGGGACTAGCGGGGGGAGAGACCCAGTACTTC. Encoded protein: CASSRQGLAGGETQYF.

This chain joins TRBV29-1 and TRBJ2-1; D may be TRBD1 (5 bases). With 2 bases removed from V and 9 bases from J, the gap between germline ends came to 11 bases. The germline V gene encodes CDR1 SQVTM and CDR2 ANQGSEA. The CDR3 length is 12 residues. CDR3 coding DNA: TGCAGCGTTGAATTAGGGGCCGGTGAGCAGTTCTTC. Amino acids: CSVELGAGEQFF.

The chain is built from TRBV6-6 and TRBJ2-3; tentatively, D is TRBD1 (6 bases). The CDR3 extends over 15 amino acids. Trimming took 2 bases from V and 7 from J, leaving 16 bases between them. Germline CDR1 MNHNY, CDR2 SVGAGI (reference sequence). The CDR3 region is CASSYTGQNGNTQYF. CDR3 DNA: TGTGCCAGCAGTTACACCGGACAGAACGGGAATACGCAGTATTTT.

The genes are TRBV7-2 and TRBJ1-4; D is perhaps TRBD1 (5 bases). V gave up 5 bases and J gave up 5 bases, with 18 bases separating them. The CDR3 sequence is 16 residues long. Germline values: CDR1 SGHTA, CDR2 FQGNSA. This CDR3 reads CASSPFYRDGNEKLFF. The DNA for the CDR3 is TGTGCCAGCAGCCCCTTCTACCGGGACGGAAATGAAAAACTGTTTTTT.

The chain combines TRBV5-1 with TRBJ1-2, with a weak D call TRBD1 (6 bases). Germline V gene data show CDR1 as SGHRS and CDR2 as YFSETQ. The CDR3 is made up of 15 amino acids. Trimming took off 6 bases at V and 6 bases at J, with 21 bases between the two ends. The CDR3 here is CASTKGGAGTDGYTF. The CDR3 bases are TGCGCCAGCACGAAGGGGGGCGCGGGAACGGATGGCTACACCTTC.

In this sample, this clone turned up a few times. The J gene is TRBJ2-7, the V gene TRBV6-5; D may match TRBD1 or TRBD2 (5 bases each). CDR1 and CDR2 from the germline V gene are MNHEY and SVGAGI. V lost 4 bases, J lost 13 bases, and 14 bases lay in between. The length of the CDR3 is 11 residues. The CDR3 here is CASSSRDQDYF. As DNA, the CDR3 is TGTGCCAGCAGTTCCCGGGACCAGGACTACTTC.

This chain connects TRBV27 to TRBJ2-1; D is uncertain. V was pared by 2 bases and J by 8 bases, with 7 bases between. Germline V CDR1 and CDR2: MNHEY, SMNVEV (reference sequence). This CDR3 is 12 amino acids long. In DNA form, the CDR3 reads TGTGCCAGCAGTTTACAAGGCGATGAGCAGTTCTTC. Translating it yields CASSLQGDEQFF.

This clone was seen a few times. The chain employs TRBV29-1 and TRBJ2-1, with 9 positions matching TRBD1. With 6 bases clipped from V and 4 bases from J, the junction kept 7 bases outside the gene matches. The CDR3 is made up of 14 amino acids. CDR1 and CDR2 from the germline V gene are SQVTM and ANQGSEA. This CDR3 is CSVHRGLKYNEQFF. The CDR3 coding sequence is TGCAGCGTCCACAGGGGGCTAAAGTACAATGAGCAGTTCTTC.

This clone was picked up one time. The genes are TRBV27 and TRBJ2-1; 9 bases map to TRBD2. Trimming cost V 5 bases and J 5 bases; bases outside gene matches: 7. This CDR3 is 15 amino acids long. Germline loops: CDR1 MNHEY, CDR2 SMNVEV (reference sequence). CDR3 protein: CASSLTSGRNNEQFF. The CDR3 coding sequence is TGTGCCAGCAGTCTAACTAGCGGGCGAAACAATGAGCAGTTCTTC.

This clone was counted between two and nine times. The chain joins TRBV4-1 to TRBJ2-7; 9 nucleotides agree with TRBD2. Germline lookup yields CDR1 MGHRA and CDR2 YSYEKL. CDR3 length: 15 amino acids. Trimming removed 0 bases from V and 5 bases from J; junction bases left unmatched: 5. For the CDR3, the DNA is TGCGCCAGCAGCCAAGAAAAGCGGGAGGAACACGAGCAGTACTTC. Its translation is CASSQEKREEHEQYF.

The chain combines TRBV7-2 with TRBJ2-3; D unresolved. V gave up 4 bases and J gave up 5 bases, with 10 bases separating them. This CDR3 is built from 13 residues. Germline CDR1 is SGHTA and CDR2 is FQGNSA. The CDR3, as DNA: TGTGCCAGCAGCTCCCAATACGGAGATACGCAGTATTTT. It yields the protein CASSSQYGDTQYF.

The rearrangement links TRBV20-1 to TRBJ2-1; unclear D gene. The germline V and J ends were trimmed by 7 bases and 9 bases, with 13 bases remaining between them. In germline, CDR1 is DFQATT, CDR2 SNEGSKA (reference sequence). This CDR3 is 11 amino acids long. CDR3 sequence reads: CSGWKDGEQFF. The CDR3 nucleotides read TGCAGTGGGTGGAAAGACGGTGAGCAGTTCTTC.

The chain carries TRBV5-1 and TRBJ2-7; D ambiguous. Germline-derived CDR1 and CDR2 are SGHRS and YFSETQ. This CDR3 region has 13 residues. V was trimmed by 1 base and J by 6 bases, leaving 11 bases between them. CDR3 coding DNA: TGCGCCAGCAGCTTGAGCACAACTCGCGAGCAGTACTTC. Amino acid sequence: CASSLSTTREQYF.

The chain is built from TRBV19 and TRBJ1-1; D is possibly TRBD1 (5 bases). Trimming took off 0 bases at V and 5 bases at J, with 13 bases between the two ends. Germline CDR1 and CDR2: LNHDA and SQIVND (reference sequence). The CDR3 has 15 amino acids. DNA of the CDR3: TGTGCCAGTAGTATAGAGTCGACAGCGCGAACTGAAGCTTTCTTT. This codes for CASSIESTARTEAFF.

This chain uses TRBV2 with TRBJ2-7, with 9 bases that match TRBD1. V lost 6 bases, J lost 4 bases, and 7 bases stayed unmatched. The CDR3 is made up of 14 amino acids. CDR1 is SNHLY, CDR2 FYNNEI, per germline. CDR3 bases: TGTGCCAGCAGCCAGGACAGGGGATCTTACGAGCAGTACTTC. This encodes CASSQDRGSYEQYF.

This rearrangement joins TRBV7-9 to TRBJ1-1; no firm D call. The CDR3 sequence is 12 residues long. CDR1 and CDR2 from the germline V gene are SEHNR and FQNEAQ (reference sequence). V was clipped by 2 bases and J by 5 bases, with 6 bases between them. The CDR3 coding sequence is TGTGCCAGCAGCTTACGGGGTACTGAAGCTTTCTTT. It specifies CASSLRGTEAFF.

This clone was recorded once. The junction and the germline gene differ at one end; a read error may be behind it. The chain combines TRBV18 with TRBJ2-7, with no clear D. Germline CDR1 KGHSH, CDR2 LQKENI. The CDR3 spans 13 residues. The CDR3 coding sequence is TGTGCCAGCTCACCGAACACCTCCGACGAGCAGTACTTC. Residues: CASSPNTSDEQYF.

This clone has just one count. This chain joins TRBV15 and TRBJ1-4, with TRBD1 identical over 9 bases. V lost 5 bases to trimming and J lost 7 bases; unmatched junction nucleotides: 5. Germline-derived CDR1 and CDR2 are LNHNV and YYDKDF (reference sequence). This CDR3 has 14 amino acids. The CDR3 DNA sequence: TGTGCCACCAGCCCCGGGACAGGGTTTGAAAAACTGTTTTTT. It encodes CATSPGTGFEKLFF.

This clone was observed a single time. CDR3 residues: CASSPDDGGVPGELFF. CDR3 bases: TGTGCCAGCAGCCCCGATGATGGAGGGGTGCCCGGGGAGCTGTTTTTT. The chain is built from TRBV7-3 and TRBJ2-2, with D perhaps TRBD2 (6 bases). CDR1 SGHTA and CDR2 FQGTGA come from the germline V gene. The V and J ends lost 5 bases and 6 bases respectively, with 19 bases between them. CDR3 length: 16 amino acids.

The rearrangement links TRBV2 to TRBJ1-1, with D uncertain. Germline CDR1 SNHLY, CDR2 FYNNEI. The CDR3 runs to 13 residues. With 4 bases removed from V and 2 bases from J, the gap between germline ends came to 8 bases. The DNA of the CDR3 is TGTGCCAGCAGTGGCGGCAGAAACACTGAAGCTTTCTTT. Amino acids: CASSGGRNTEAFF. The full variable domain, its missing parts supplied by reference TRBV2 and TRBJ1-1, is EPEVTQTPSHQVTQMGQEVILRCVPISNHLYFYWYRQILGQKVEFLVSFYNNEISEKSEIFDDQFSVERPDGSNFTLKIRSTKLEDSAMYFCASSGGRNTEAFFGQGTRLTVV.

This chain connects TRBV19 to TRBJ2-5; D assignment may be TRBD1 or TRBD2 (5 bases each). The CDR3 extends over 17 amino acids. Germline V gene sequence: CDR1 LNHDA, CDR2 SQIVND (reference sequence). V was shortened by 3 bases and J by 4 bases, with 21 bases between the two germline ends. The CDR3 is CASSMRIGTGPLETQYF. The DNA of the CDR3 is TGTGCCAGTAGTATGAGGATCGGGACGGGGCCGCTAGAGACCCAGTACTTC.

The chain couples TRBV5-1 to TRBJ2-5, with D hard to call. The V end was cut by 4 bases, the J end by 1 base, with 8 bases between. CDR3 length equals 13 residues. Per germline, CDR1 SGHRS and CDR2 YFSETQ. The CDR3 region has the DNA TGCGCCAGCAGCCCCTACACCCAAGAGACCCAGTACTTC. It yields the protein CASSPYTQETQYF.

The V gene is TRBV27, the J gene TRBJ2-7, with 9 positions matching TRBD1. J lost 4 bases, V lost 6 bases, and 7 bases had no gene match. Per germline, CDR1 MNHEY and CDR2 SMNVEV (reference sequence). This CDR3 is built from 14 residues. CDR3 DNA sequence: TGTGCCAGCAGCCGTCCGGGACAGGGTTACGAGCAGTACTTC. Protein: CASSRPGQGYEQYF.

The V gene is TRBV14, the J gene TRBJ2-5; D ambiguous. V gave up 2 bases and J gave up 2 bases, with 3 bases separating them. There are 12 residues in the CDR3. Germline CDR1 and CDR2: SGHDN and FVKESK. The CDR3 DNA is TGTGCCAGCAGCCAAAATCAAGAGACCCAGTACTTC. It codes for CASSQNQETQYF.

CDR3 sequence (DNA): TGTGCCAGCAGCACCCGGACTAGCGGGGCCACAGATACGCAGTATTTT. This sequence encodes CASSTRTSGATDTQYF. J is TRBJ2-3 and V is TRBV5-4; 12 bases match TRBD2. CDR3 size: 16 residues. Germline V gives CDR1 SGHNT, CDR2 YYREEE (reference sequence). The V gene end was trimmed by 4 bases and the J gene end by 2 bases; junction bases not matched to a gene: 5.

The chain couples TRBV29-1 to TRBJ1-1, with D maybe TRBD1 (6 bases). V gave up 3 bases and J gave up 5 bases, with 13 bases separating them. The CDR3 length is 13 residues. Germline CDR1 and CDR2: SQVTM and ANQGSEA. This chain's CDR3 is CSVDTGRMTEAFF. The CDR3 coding sequence is TGCAGCGTTGACACAGGGAGGATGACTGAAGCTTTCTTT.

The chain is built from TRBV2 and TRBJ1-6; 8 bases are a match to TRBD1. This CDR3 has 12 amino acids. Trimming took 7 bases from V and 10 from J; bases not matched to a gene: 3. From germline, CDR1 is SNHLY and CDR2 FYNNEI. As DNA, the CDR3 is TGTGCCAGCACACAGGGGGGATCACCCCTCCACTTT. It translates to CASTQGGSPLHF.